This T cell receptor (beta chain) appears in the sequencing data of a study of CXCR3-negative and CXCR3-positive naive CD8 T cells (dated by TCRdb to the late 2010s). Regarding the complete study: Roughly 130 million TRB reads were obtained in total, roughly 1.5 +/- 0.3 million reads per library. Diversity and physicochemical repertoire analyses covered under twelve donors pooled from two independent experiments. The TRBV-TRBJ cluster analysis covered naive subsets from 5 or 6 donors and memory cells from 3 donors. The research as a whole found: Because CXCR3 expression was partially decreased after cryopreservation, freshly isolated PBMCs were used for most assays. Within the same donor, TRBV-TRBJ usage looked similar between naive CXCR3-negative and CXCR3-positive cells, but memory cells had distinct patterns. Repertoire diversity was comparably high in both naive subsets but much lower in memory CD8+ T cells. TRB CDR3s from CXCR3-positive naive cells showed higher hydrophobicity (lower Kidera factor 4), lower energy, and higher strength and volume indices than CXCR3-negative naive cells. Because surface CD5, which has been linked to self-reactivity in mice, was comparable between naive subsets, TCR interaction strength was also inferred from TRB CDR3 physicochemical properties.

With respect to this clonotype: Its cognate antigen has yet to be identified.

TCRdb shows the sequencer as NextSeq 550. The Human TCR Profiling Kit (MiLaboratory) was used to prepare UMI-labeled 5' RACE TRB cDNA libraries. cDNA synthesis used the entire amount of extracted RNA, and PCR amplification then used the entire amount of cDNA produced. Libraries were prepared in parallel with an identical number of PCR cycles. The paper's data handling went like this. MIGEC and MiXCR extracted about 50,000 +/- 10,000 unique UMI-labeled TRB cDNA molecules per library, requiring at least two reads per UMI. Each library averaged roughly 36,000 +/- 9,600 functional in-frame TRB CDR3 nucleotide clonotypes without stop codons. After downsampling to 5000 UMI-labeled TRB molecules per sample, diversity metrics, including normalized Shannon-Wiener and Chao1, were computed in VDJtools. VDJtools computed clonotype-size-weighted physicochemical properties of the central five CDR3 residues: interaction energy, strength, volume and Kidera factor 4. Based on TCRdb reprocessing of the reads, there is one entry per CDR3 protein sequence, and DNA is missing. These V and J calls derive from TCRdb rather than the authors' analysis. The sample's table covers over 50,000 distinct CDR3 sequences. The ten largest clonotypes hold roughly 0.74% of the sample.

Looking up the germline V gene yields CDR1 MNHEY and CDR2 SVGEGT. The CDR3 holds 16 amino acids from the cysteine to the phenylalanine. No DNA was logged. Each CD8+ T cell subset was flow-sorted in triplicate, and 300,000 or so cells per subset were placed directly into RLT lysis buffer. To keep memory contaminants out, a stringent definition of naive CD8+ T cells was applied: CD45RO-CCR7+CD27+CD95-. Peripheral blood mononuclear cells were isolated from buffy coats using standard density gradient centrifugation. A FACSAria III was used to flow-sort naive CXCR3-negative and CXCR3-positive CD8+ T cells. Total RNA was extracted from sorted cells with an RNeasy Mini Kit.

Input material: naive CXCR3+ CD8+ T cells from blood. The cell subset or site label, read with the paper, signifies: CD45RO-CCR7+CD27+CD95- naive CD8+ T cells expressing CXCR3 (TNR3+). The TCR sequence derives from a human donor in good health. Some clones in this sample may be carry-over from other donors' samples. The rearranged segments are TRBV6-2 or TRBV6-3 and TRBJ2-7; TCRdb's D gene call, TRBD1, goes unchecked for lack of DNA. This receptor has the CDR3 CASSYPWDRGYYEQYF.